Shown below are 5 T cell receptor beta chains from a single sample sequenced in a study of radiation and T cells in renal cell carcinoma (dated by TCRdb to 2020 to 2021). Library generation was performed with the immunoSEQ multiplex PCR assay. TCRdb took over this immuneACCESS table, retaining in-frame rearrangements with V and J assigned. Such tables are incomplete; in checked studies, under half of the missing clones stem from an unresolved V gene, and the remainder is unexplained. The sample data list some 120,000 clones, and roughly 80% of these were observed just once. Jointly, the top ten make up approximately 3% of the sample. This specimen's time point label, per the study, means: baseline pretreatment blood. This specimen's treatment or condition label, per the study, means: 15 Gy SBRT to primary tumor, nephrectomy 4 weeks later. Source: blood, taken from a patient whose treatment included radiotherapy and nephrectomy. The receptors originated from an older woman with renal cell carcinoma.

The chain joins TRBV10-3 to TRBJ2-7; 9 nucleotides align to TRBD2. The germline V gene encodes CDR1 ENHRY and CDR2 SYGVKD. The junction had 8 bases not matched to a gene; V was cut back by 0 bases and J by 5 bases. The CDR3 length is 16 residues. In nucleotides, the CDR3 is TGTGCCATCAGTGAGTCCAGTAGCGGGAGTATCAACGAGCAGTACTTC. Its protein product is CAISESSSGSINEQYF.

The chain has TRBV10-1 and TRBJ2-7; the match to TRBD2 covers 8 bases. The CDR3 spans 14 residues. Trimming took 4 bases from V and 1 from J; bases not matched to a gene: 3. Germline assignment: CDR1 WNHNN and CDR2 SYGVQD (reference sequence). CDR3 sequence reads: CASSGSGESYEQYF. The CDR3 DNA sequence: TGCGCCAGCAGTGGTAGCGGGGAGTCCTACGAGCAGTACTTC.

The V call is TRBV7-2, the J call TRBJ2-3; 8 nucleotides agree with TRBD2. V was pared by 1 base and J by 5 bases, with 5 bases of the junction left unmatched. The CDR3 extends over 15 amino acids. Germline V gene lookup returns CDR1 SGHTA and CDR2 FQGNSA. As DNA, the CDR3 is TGTGCCAGCAGCTTAGTGGCGGGGGGAATAGATACGCAGTATTTT. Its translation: CASSLVAGGIDTQYF.

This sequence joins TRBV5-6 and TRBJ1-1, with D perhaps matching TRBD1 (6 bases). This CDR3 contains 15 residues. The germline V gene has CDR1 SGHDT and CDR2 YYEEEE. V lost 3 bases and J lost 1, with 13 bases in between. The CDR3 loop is CASSYYRVGNTEAFF. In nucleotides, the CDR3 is TGTGCCAGCAGCTACTACAGGGTCGGGAACACTGAAGCTTTCTTT.

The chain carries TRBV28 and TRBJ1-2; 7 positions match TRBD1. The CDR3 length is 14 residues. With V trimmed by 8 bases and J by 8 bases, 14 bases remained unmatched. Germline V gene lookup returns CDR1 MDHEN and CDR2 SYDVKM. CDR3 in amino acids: CASQDTGALGGYTF. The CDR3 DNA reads TGTGCCAGCCAAGACACAGGGGCCCTCGGGGGCTACACCTTC.